Shown below are 27 T cell receptor beta chains from a single sample sequenced in a study of T cell repertoires in aging, cancer and after chemotherapy. TRB rearrangements spanning V, D and J were amplified using mixed TRB-A/B primers. TCRdb recomputed calls from the multiplex PCR reads with MiXCR, one row per CDR3 protein. The sample has about 1,600 distinct CDR3 sequences, 20% to 25% seen once. Amplification of TCR beta used genomic DNA extracted from peripheral blood. The sequenced material came from blood. All receptors come from a human donor with a solid tumor.

This clonotype is labeled as medium-sized. At one of its ends the junction is not consistent with the germline gene, which may arise from a read error. The chain couples TRBV11-2 to TRBJ2-7; D might be TRBD1 (6 bases). This CDR3 has 12 residues. Germline V lookup: CDR1 SGHAT, CDR2 FQNNGV. CDR3 sequence reads: CASSSTGSPLLF. The CDR3 bases are TGTGCCAGCAGCTCAACAGGGTCACCTCTACTCTTC.

Sample share makes this clonotype large. The J gene is TRBJ1-2, the V gene TRBV6-5; no reliable D call. V lost 6 bases and J 0 bases, leaving 8 bases between the germline ends. The CDR3 totals 13 residues. In germline, CDR1 is MNHEY, CDR2 SVGAGI. DNA for the CDR3: TGTGCCAGCAGCCGGGGAGCTAACTATGGCTACACCTTC. As protein: CASSRGANYGYTF.

In regard to this clonotype: Possible read error: a much larger clone is one base away. J is TRBJ2-1 and V is TRBV7-6; TRBD2 aligns across 11 bases. CDR3 length equals 16 residues. Germline V gene sequence: CDR1 SGHVS, CDR2 FNYEAQ. The CDR3 nucleotides are TGTGCCACCAGCGGGTTAGCGGGGGGGCTGGCGGATGAGCAGTTCTTC. Amino acid sequence: CATSGLAGGLADEQFF. Based on the CDR3 plus reference TRBV7-6 and TRBJ2-1, the full variable domain is GAGVSQSPRYKVTKRGQDVALRCDPISGHVSLYWYRQALGQGPEFLTYFNYEAQQDKSGLPNDRFSAERPEGSISTLTIQRTEQRDSAMYRCATSGLAGGLADEQFFGPGTRLTVL.

This clonotype was seen a handful of times. The rearrangement joins TRBV25-1 to TRBJ1-1; D possibly corresponds to TRBD1 (6 bases). V lost 5 bases to trimming and J lost 5 bases, with 24 bases between them. Germline values: CDR1 MGHDK, CDR2 SYGVNS. The CDR3 is 17 residues long. CDR3 in amino acids: CASSLPVVGSGETEAFF. The CDR3 DNA follows: TGTGCCAGCAGTCTCCCTGTCGTGGGGTCAGGGGAGACTGAAGCTTTCTTT.

This clonotype has a single count. V is TRBV2 and J is TRBJ1-5; 9 positions agree with TRBD1. V gave up 8 bases and J gave up 6 bases; unmatched junction bases: 5. The CDR3 is 13 amino acids. Germline V gene data show CDR1 as SNHLY and CDR2 as FYNNEI. The CDR3 DNA reads as TGTGCCAGCGGGACAGGGCAAGGTCAGCCCCAGCATTTT. This codes for CASGTGQGQPQHF.

This clonotype is large within its sample. This chain connects TRBV6-1 to TRBJ2-7, with D possibly matching TRBD1 (8 bases). The V and J ends lost 1 base and 7 bases respectively, with 20 bases between them. From germline, CDR1 is MNHNS and CDR2 SASEGT. The CDR3 is made up of 16 amino acids. The CDR3 DNA follows: TGTGCCAGCAGTGAAGACAGGGGGGCGGGAGAGGGTGAGCAGTACTTC. Protein product: CASSEDRGAGEGEQYF.

This clonotype was picked up a small number of times. The chain is built from TRBV20-1 and TRBJ1-5; no clear D. Germline CDR1 DFQATT, CDR2 SNEGSKA (reference sequence). V lost 1 base, J lost 5 bases, and 15 bases lay in between. This CDR3 contains 15 residues. The CDR3 loop reads CSARGPGWLHQPQHF. The CDR3 coding sequence is TGCAGTGCTAGAGGTCCCGGGTGGTTGCATCAGCCCCAGCATTTT.

This clonotype is labeled large. The chain is built from TRBV7-9 and TRBJ2-7; D is uncertain. The germline CDR1 and CDR2 sequences are SEHNR and FQNEAQ (reference sequence). The CDR3 is made up of 13 amino acids. The V end lost 1 base, the J end lost 6 bases, and 10 bases lay between the germline ends. CDR3 in amino acids: CASSLGLWVEQYF. CDR3 nucleotides: TGTGCCAGCAGCTTAGGTCTGTGGGTCGAGCAGTACTTC.

In its sample, this clonotype ranks as large. The chain is built from TRBV6-5 and TRBJ2-7, with a possible D match to TRBD1 (5 bases). V was trimmed by 6 bases and J by 2 bases, leaving 20 bases between them. The germline V gene encodes CDR1 MNHEY and CDR2 SVGAGI. The length of the CDR3 is 16 residues. CDR3 sequence (DNA): TGTGCCAGCAGCCTTATGGAAAAGGGGCGCCCCTACGAGCAGTACTTC. Amino acids: CASSLMEKGRPYEQYF.

Note on this clonotype: A much larger clonotype is one base distant, so this may be a read error. V and J are TRBV6-5 and TRBJ2-2; D unresolved. This CDR3 has 13 amino acids. Trimming removed 5 bases from V and 4 bases from J, with 8 bases in between. The germline CDR1 and CDR2 sequences are MNHEY and SVGAGI. This chain's CDR3 is CASSGSSTGELFF. The CDR3 DNA is TGTGCCAGCAGTGGCTCGAGCACCGGGGAGCTGTTTTTT.

This clonotype was detected a few times. V is TRBV12-5 and J is TRBJ1-1; 8 bases agree with TRBD1. Trimming removed 6 bases from V and 10 bases from J; junction bases left unmatched: 13. The CDR3 loop spans 14 amino acids. In germline, CDR1 is LGHNT, CDR2 FRNRAP. This CDR3 reads CASGLRGQAQGAFF. The CDR3 DNA reads TGTGCTAGTGGCTTGAGGGGACAGGCCCAGGGAGCTTTCTTT. Full variable domain (outside the CDR3, taken from reference TRBV12-5 and TRBJ1-1): DARVTQTPRHKVTEMGQEVTMRCQPILGHNTVFWYRQTMMQGLELLAYFRNRAPLDDSGMPKDRFSAEMPDATLATLKIQPSEPRDSAVYFCASGLRGQAQGAFFGQGTRLTVV.

With respect to this clonotype: A much larger clonotype is one base distant, so this may be a read error. This chain uses TRBV12-3 or TRBV12-4 with TRBJ1-5; the match to TRBD1 covers 10 bases. The junction had 3 bases not matched to a gene; V was cut back by 2 bases and J by 5 bases. This CDR3 is built from 15 residues. The CDR3 spells CASSLRDRGHQPQHF. The CDR3 nucleotides read TGTGCCAGCAGTTTAAGGGACAGGGGCCATCAGCCCCAGCATTTT.

The rearrangement uses TRBV6-5 and TRBJ2-5, with D perhaps being TRBD1 or TRBD2 (5 bases each). V was cut by 0 bases and J by 4 bases, with 12 bases left in between. The CDR3 is made up of 15 amino acids. The germline CDR1 and CDR2 sequences are MNHEY and SVGAGI. The CDR3: CASSYSGRETETQYF. The CDR3 DNA reads as TGTGCCAGCAGTTACTCAGGCAGGGAGACAGAGACCCAGTACTTC.

This clonotype is judged medium-sized (0.01 to 0.1%). The J gene is TRBJ2-1, the V gene TRBV7-2; no firm D call. The V end lost 5 bases, the J end lost 0 bases, and 11 bases lay between the germline ends. CDR1 is SGHTA, CDR2 FQGNSA, per germline. The CDR3 has 15 residues. The CDR3 is CASSPISPSYNEQFF. In nucleotides, the CDR3 is TGTGCCAGCAGCCCTATTTCCCCCTCCTACAATGAGCAGTTCTTC. The entire variable domain, with the rest obtained from reference TRBV7-2 and TRBJ2-1, is as follows: GAGVSQSPSNKVTEKGKDVELRCDPISGHTALYWYRQSLGQGLEFLIYFQGNSAPDKSGLPSDRFSAERTGGSVSTLTIQRTQQEDSAVYLCASSPISPSYNEQFFGPGTRLTVL.

J is TRBJ2-5 and V is TRBV5-4, with D perhaps matching TRBD1 (6 bases). The CDR3 contains 15 residues. V dropped 3 bases and J dropped 1 base, with 13 bases sitting between them. Germline values: CDR1 SGHNT, CDR2 YYREEE (reference sequence). The CDR3 is CASSWRTVSQETQYF. The CDR3 bases are TGTGCCAGCAGCTGGAGGACAGTTTCCCAAGAGACCCAGTACTTC.

The rearrangement joins TRBV12-3 or TRBV12-4 to TRBJ2-5; D not certain. V was shortened by 6 bases and J by 4 bases, with 12 bases between the two germline ends. The length of the CDR3 is 13 residues. This CDR3 reads CASSLVTGETQYF. The CDR3 coding sequence is TGTGCCAGCAGCTTGGTAACGGGAGAGACCCAGTACTTC.

With regard to this clonotype: This may be a read error: a much more frequent sequence differs by one nucleotide. This chain joins TRBV6-4 and TRBJ2-3, with a tentative D call TRBD2 (5 bases). Germline CDR1 is MRHNA and CDR2 is SNTAGT. This CDR3 spans 14 amino acids. For the CDR3, the DNA is TGTGCCAGCAGTGACTCGAGCGGCACAGATACGAAGTATTTT. It is translated as CASSDSSGTDTKYF.

This clonotype is labeled as medium-sized. CDR3 bases: TGTGCCACCAGCAGTGCTTACGAGCAGTACTTC. It yields the protein CATSSAYEQYF. The rearrangement links TRBV15 to TRBJ2-7; D unclear. CDR1 and CDR2 from the germline V gene are LNHNV and YYDKDF (reference sequence). The CDR3 runs to 11 residues. Trimming cost V 3 bases and J 4 bases, with 4 bases left between them.

Relative to its sample, this clonotype is medium-sized. The chain carries TRBV7-6 and TRBJ2-1, with 11 bases aligning to TRBD2. Germline CDR1 SGHVS, CDR2 FNYEAQ. Unmatched junction bases numbered 11, after V lost 5 bases and J lost 8 bases. The CDR3 spans 16 residues. The CDR3 DNA follows: TGTGCCAGCAGCGGGTTAGCGGGGGGGCTGGCGGATGAGCAGTTCTTC. This encodes CASSGLAGGLADEQFF.

By share of the sample, this clonotype is large. The chain carries TRBV7-6 and TRBJ2-7; 9 nucleotides line up with TRBD2. The V segment lost 5 bases and the J segment 5 bases; nucleotides outside the gene matches: 13. The germline V gene has CDR1 SGHVS and CDR2 FNYEAQ. The CDR3 is 16 amino acids. The chain's CDR3 is CASSPSPSSGVNEQYF. The CDR3 region has the DNA TGTGCCAGCAGCCCTTCCCCTTCTAGCGGGGTGAACGAGCAGTACTTC.

This clonotype has just a few counts. This chain links TRBV5-1 with TRBJ2-2; 7 bases agree with TRBD2. The CDR3 totals 15 residues. With V trimmed by 3 bases and J by 1 base, 3 bases remained unmatched. In germline, CDR1 is SGHRS, CDR2 YFSETQ. The CDR3 nucleotides are TGCGCCAGCAGCTGGTCGGGGGGGAACACCGGGGAGCTGTTTTTT. Protein sequence: CASSWSGGNTGELFF.

In regard to this clonotype: A much larger clone is a single base away; this may be a read error. The chain links TRBV15 to TRBJ1-3; D is perhaps TRBD1 (5 bases). CDR1 is LNHNV and CDR2 is YYDKDF in the germline V gene (reference sequence). The CDR3 has 18 residues. CDR3 nucleotides: TGTGCCAACAGCAGAAAAGGCCGGGGAGGGACCTCTGGAAACACCATATATTTT. Protein sequence: CANSRKGRGGTSGNTIYF.

Regarding this clonotype: Given a much more abundant clone one base away, this may be a read error. The rearrangement links TRBV20-1 to TRBJ2-5, with D possibly matching TRBD2 (6 bases). Trimming took off 6 bases at V and 11 bases at J, with 13 bases between the two ends. The V gene's germline CDR1 is DFQATT and CDR2 SNEGSKA (reference sequence). This CDR3 has 10 residues. The CDR3 sequence: CSATRGEQYF. The DNA of the CDR3 is TGCAGTGCCACCCGCGGGGAGCAGTACTTC.

The genes are TRBV12-3 or TRBV12-4 and TRBJ1-1; 10 positions match TRBD1. The CDR3 has 14 amino acids. V lost 7 bases and J lost 7; bases outside the gene matches: 9. The CDR3 here is CASTWTGGTSEAFF. CDR3 sequence (DNA): TGTGCCAGCACCTGGACAGGGGGGACTAGTGAAGCTTTCTTT.

In this sample, this clonotype is medium-sized. V and J are TRBV6-1 and TRBJ1-1, with a tentative D call TRBD1 (5 bases). The V gene lost 7 bases and the J gene lost 0 bases, with 21 bases spanning the gap. Per germline, CDR1 MNHNS and CDR2 SASEGT. CDR3 length: 17 amino acids. The CDR3 sequence: CASNQRTGGVVNTEAFF. As DNA, the CDR3 is TGTGCCAGCAACCAAAGAACGGGAGGGGTGGTGAACACTGAAGCTTTCTTT.

This clonotype is medium-sized (0.01 to 0.1%). The V gene is TRBV12-3 or TRBV12-4, the J gene TRBJ2-7; 11 nucleotides align to TRBD2. The CDR3 length is 14 residues. V was pared by 8 bases and J by 7 bases, with 10 bases of the junction left unmatched. In DNA, the CDR3 is TGTGCCAGCGGCCTACTAGCGGGAGTGGGAGAGCAGTACTTC. This sequence encodes CASGLLAGVGEQYF.

The chain has TRBV4-2 and TRBJ2-4; 9 bases align to TRBD1. Per the germline V gene, CDR1 is LGHNA and CDR2 is YNFKEQ. J was trimmed by 5 bases and V by 0 bases; bases with no gene match: 2. The CDR3 length is 15 residues. For the CDR3, the DNA is TGTGCCAGCAGCCAAGAGAGGACAGGGGAAAACATTCAGTACTTC. Protein: CASSQERTGENIQYF.